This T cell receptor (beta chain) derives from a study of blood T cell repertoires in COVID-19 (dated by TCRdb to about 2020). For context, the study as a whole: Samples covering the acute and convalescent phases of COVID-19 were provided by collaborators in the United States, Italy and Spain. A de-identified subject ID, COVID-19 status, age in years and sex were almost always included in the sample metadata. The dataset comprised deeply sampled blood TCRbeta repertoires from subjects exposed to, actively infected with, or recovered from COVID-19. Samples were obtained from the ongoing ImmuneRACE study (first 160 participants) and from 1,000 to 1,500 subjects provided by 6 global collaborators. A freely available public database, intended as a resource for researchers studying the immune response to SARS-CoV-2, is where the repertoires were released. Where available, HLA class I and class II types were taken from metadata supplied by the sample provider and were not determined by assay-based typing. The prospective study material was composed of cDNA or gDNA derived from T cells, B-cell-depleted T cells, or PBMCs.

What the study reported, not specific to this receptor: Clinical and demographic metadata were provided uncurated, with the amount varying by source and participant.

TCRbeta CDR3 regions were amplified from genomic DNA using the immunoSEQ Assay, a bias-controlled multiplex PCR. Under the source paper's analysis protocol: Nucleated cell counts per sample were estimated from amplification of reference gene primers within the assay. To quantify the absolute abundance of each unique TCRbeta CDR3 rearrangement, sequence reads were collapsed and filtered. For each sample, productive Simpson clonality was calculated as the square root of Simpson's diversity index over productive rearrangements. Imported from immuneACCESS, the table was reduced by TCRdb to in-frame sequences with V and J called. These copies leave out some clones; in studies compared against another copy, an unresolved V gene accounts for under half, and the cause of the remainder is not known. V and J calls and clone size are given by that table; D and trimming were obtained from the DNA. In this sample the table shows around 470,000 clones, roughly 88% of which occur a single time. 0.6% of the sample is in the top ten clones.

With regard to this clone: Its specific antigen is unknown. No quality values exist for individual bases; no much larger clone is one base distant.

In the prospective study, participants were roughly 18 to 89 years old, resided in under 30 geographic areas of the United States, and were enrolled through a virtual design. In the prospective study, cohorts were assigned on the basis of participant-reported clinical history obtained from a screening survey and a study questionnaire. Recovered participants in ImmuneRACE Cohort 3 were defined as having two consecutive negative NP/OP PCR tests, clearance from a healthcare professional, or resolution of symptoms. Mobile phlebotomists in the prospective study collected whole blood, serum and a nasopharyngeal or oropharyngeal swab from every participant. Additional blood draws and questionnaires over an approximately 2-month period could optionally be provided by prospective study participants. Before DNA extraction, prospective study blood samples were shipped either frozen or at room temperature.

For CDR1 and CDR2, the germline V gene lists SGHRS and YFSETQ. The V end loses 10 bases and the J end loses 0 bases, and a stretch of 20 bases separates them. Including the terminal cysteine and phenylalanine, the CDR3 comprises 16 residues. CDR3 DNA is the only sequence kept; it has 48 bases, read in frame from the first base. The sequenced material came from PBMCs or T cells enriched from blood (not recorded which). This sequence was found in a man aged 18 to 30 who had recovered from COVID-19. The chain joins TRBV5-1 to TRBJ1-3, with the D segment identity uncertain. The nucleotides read TGCGCCGGCCCCAATCAGATCCAAAGCTCTGGAAACACCATATATTTT. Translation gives CAGPNQIQSSGNTIYF.